Listed below are T cell receptor beta chains from one sample, sequenced in a study of shared clonotypes between healthy human individuals. The table came from immunoSEQ multiplex PCR; TCRdb's copy has only in-frame clones and leaves some out. The sample lists 1.5 million to 2.5 million clones; roughly 94% were seen once. Sequencing was carried out using naive CD8+ T cells sorted from blood. All receptors come from a man between 18 and 35 years old in good health. The CDR3 runs from the conserved cysteine through the conserved F or W. A D gene is named only where the DNA matches it firmly. A row's size may be missing; if present it is once, few, many or a size class.

cdr3_nt: TGTGCCAGCAGTAGGACAGGGGGCCCGAACTATGGCTACACCTTC
cdr3_aa: CASSRTGGPNYGYTF
j_call: TRBJ1-2
v_call: TRBV28
d_call: TRBD1
clone_size: .

cdr3_nt: TGCGCCAGCAGCCTCGCGCCGGGACCGGAGCCCCTAGGCTATGGCTACACCTTC
cdr3_aa: CASSLAPGPEPLGYGYTF
j_call: TRBJ1-2
v_call: TRBV4-1
d_call: .
clone_size: .

cdr3_nt: TGTGCCACCAGCACCGACGGATATTCACCCCTCCACTTT
cdr3_aa: CATSTDGYSPLHF
j_call: TRBJ1-6
v_call: TRBV15
d_call: .
clone_size: once

cdr3_nt: TGTGCCAGCAGCTCCGACAGTTCCTACGAGCAGTACTTC
cdr3_aa: CASSSDSSYEQYF
j_call: TRBJ2-7
v_call: TRBV5-6
d_call: .
clone_size: .

cdr3_nt: TGTGCCAGCAGTTTATCGAGGGCAGGGTTCTCCGGGGAGCTGTTTTTT
cdr3_aa: CASSLSRAGFSGELFF
j_call: TRBJ2-2
v_call: TRBV27
d_call: .
clone_size: .

cdr3_nt: TGTGCCAGCAGTCTCAGGGGGTATGATCAGCCCCAGCATTTT
cdr3_aa: CASSLRGYDQPQHF
j_call: TRBJ1-5
v_call: TRBV2
d_call: TRBD1
clone_size: .

cdr3_nt: TGTGCTAGCAGCGCCCTTCCAGGGGGCTACAATGAGCAGTTCTTC
cdr3_aa: CASSALPGGYNEQFF
j_call: TRBJ2-1
v_call: TRBV7-7
d_call: TRBD1
clone_size: .

cdr3_nt: TGCAGCGTTGGACTAGAGGGGCCCGGGGAGCTGTTTTTT
cdr3_aa: CSVGLEGPGELFF
j_call: TRBJ2-2
v_call: TRBV29-1
d_call: .
clone_size: .

cdr3_nt: TGTGCCAGCTCACCACGGGAGGTTACGAACAATGAGCAGTTCTTC
cdr3_aa: CASSPREVTNNEQFF
j_call: TRBJ2-1
v_call: TRBV18
d_call: .
clone_size: .

cdr3_nt: TGCAGCGTTGCGGGGCAGGTTCTTCGCGGGGACACTGAAGCTTTCTTT
cdr3_aa: CSVAGQVLRGDTEAFF
j_call: TRBJ1-1
v_call: TRBV29-1
d_call: .
clone_size: .

cdr3_nt: TGTGCCAGCAGCGAGACGGGGCCCAGGTCCTACAATGAGCAGTTCTTC
cdr3_aa: CASSETGPRSYNEQFF
j_call: TRBJ2-1
v_call: TRBV27
d_call: .
clone_size: .

cdr3_nt: TGTGCCAGTAGTATAGGCGGCGGGTTCACAGATACGCAGTATTTT
cdr3_aa: CASSIGGGFTDTQYF
j_call: TRBJ2-3
v_call: TRBV19
d_call: .
clone_size: .

cdr3_nt: TGTGCCAGCACCCATACAGGGGGCAGCACTGAAGCTTTCTTT
cdr3_aa: CASTHTGGSTEAFF
j_call: TRBJ1-1
v_call: TRBV27
d_call: TRBD1
clone_size: .

cdr3_nt: TGTGCCAGCAGTTACTCGATGGGACAGTCCTCCTACGAGCAGTACTTC
cdr3_aa: CASSYSMGQSSYEQYF
j_call: TRBJ2-7
v_call: TRBV6-5
d_call: TRBD1
clone_size: .

cdr3_nt: TGCGCCAGCAGCCAAGATTCTAGCGGGAGCTCCTACGAGCAGTACTTC
cdr3_aa: CASSQDSSGSSYEQYF
j_call: TRBJ2-7
v_call: TRBV4-3
d_call: TRBD2
clone_size: .

cdr3_nt: TGTGCCAGCAGCCCAGATTCGAACACTGAAGCTTTCTTT
cdr3_aa: CASSPDSNTEAFF
j_call: TRBJ1-1
v_call: TRBV11-3
d_call: .
clone_size: once

cdr3_nt: TGTGCCAGCAGCCCCGAGGACAGGGGGCGCGAAGAGTACTTC
cdr3_aa: CASSPEDRGREEYF
j_call: TRBJ2-7
v_call: TRBV5-4
d_call: TRBD1
clone_size: once

cdr3_nt: TGCGCCAGCAGTGAGTCGGGGACAGGACTTTACGCTTCCTACAATGAGCAGTTCTTC
cdr3_aa: CASSESGTGLYASYNEQFF
j_call: TRBJ2-1
v_call: TRBV10-1
d_call: TRBD1
clone_size: .

cdr3_nt: TGTGCCAGCAGCTTGGCTAAGAACACTGAAGCTTTCTTT
cdr3_aa: CASSLAKNTEAFF
j_call: TRBJ1-1
v_call: TRBV5-6
d_call: .
clone_size: .

cdr3_nt: TGCGCCAGCAGTGAAGGCGGGACAGGGGGCGAAACAGATACGCAGTATTTT
cdr3_aa: CASSEGGTGGETDTQYF
j_call: TRBJ2-3
v_call: TRBV10-2
d_call: TRBD1
clone_size: .

cdr3_nt: TGTGCCAGCAGCCCCAGGGTCGGCGGAACCTACGAGCAGTACTTC
cdr3_aa: CASSPRVGGTYEQYF
j_call: TRBJ2-7
v_call: TRBV7-7
d_call: .
clone_size: .

cdr3_nt: TGTGCCAGCAGTTACTCGAATGGGTACGCCCAGCATTTT
cdr3_aa: CASSYSNGYAQHF
j_call: TRBJ1-5
v_call: TRBV6-6
d_call: .
clone_size: once

cdr3_nt: TGTGCCTGGATCAACGGTGGGAACACTGAAGCTTTCTTT
cdr3_aa: CAWINGGNTEAFF
j_call: TRBJ1-1
v_call: TRBV30
d_call: .
clone_size: .

cdr3_nt: TGTGCCAGCAGCGTCTGGACAGGGGCAGGCTATGGCTACACCTTC
cdr3_aa: CASSVWTGAGYGYTF
j_call: TRBJ1-2
v_call: TRBV9
d_call: TRBD1
clone_size: .

cdr3_nt: TGTGCCAGCAAAGGGACAGGGGAAATGAATCAGCCCCAGCATTTT
cdr3_aa: CASKGTGEMNQPQHF
j_call: TRBJ1-5
v_call: TRBV2
d_call: TRBD1
clone_size: .

cdr3_nt: TGTGCCAGCAGTTTATCGGGTAGTCAGCCCCAGCATTTT
cdr3_aa: CASSLSGSQPQHF
j_call: TRBJ1-5
v_call: TRBV27
d_call: .
clone_size: .

cdr3_nt: TGTGCTAGCAGCTTATTAGGGGGAGATCAGCCCCAGCATTTT
cdr3_aa: CASSLLGGDQPQHF
j_call: TRBJ1-5
v_call: TRBV7-7
d_call: .
clone_size: .

cdr3_nt: TGCGCCAGCAGCCAAGAAGTTATTAGCACAGATACGCAGTATTTT
cdr3_aa: CASSQEVISTDTQYF
j_call: TRBJ2-3
v_call: TRBV4-3
d_call: .
clone_size: .

cdr3_nt: TGTGCCAGCAGCTTAACAGGGGGTGCGAATGAGCAGTTCTTC
cdr3_aa: CASSLTGGANEQFF
j_call: TRBJ2-1
v_call: TRBV7-2
d_call: TRBD1
clone_size: .

cdr3_nt: TGCGCCAGCAGCCAAGCCCGGGACAGGGGCTACGAGCAGTACTTC
cdr3_aa: CASSQARDRGYEQYF
j_call: TRBJ2-7
v_call: TRBV4-1
d_call: TRBD1
clone_size: .

cdr3_nt: TGTGCCAGCAGCTCGAGCCCCAGGGGGACGTACTATGGCTACACCTTC
cdr3_aa: CASSSSPRGTYYGYTF
j_call: TRBJ1-2
v_call: TRBV7-9
d_call: TRBD1
clone_size: .

cdr3_nt: TGTGCCAGCAGCTTCCGGGACAGTTCCTACGAGCAGTACTTC
cdr3_aa: CASSFRDSSYEQYF
j_call: TRBJ2-7
v_call: TRBV7-6
d_call: TRBD1
clone_size: .

cdr3_nt: TGCGCCAGCAGCCAAGATCCCATGAACACCGGGGAGCTGTTTTTT
cdr3_aa: CASSQDPMNTGELFF
j_call: TRBJ2-2
v_call: TRBV4-3
d_call: .
clone_size: .

cdr3_nt: TGTGCCAGCAGTTACTCGACCGGACAGGACTCCTACGAGCAGTACTTC
cdr3_aa: CASSYSTGQDSYEQYF
j_call: TRBJ2-7
v_call: TRBV6-5
d_call: TRBD1
clone_size: few

cdr3_nt: TGTGCCAGCAGTTACTCCCCGTTAGATGGGACAGCCCAGGCCTTT
cdr3_aa: CASSYSPLDGTAQAF
j_call: TRBJ1-1
v_call: TRBV6-5
d_call: TRBD1
clone_size: .

cdr3_nt: TGTGCCAGCTCAGACAGGGGGCAGGATGAGCAGTTCTTC
cdr3_aa: CASSDRGQDEQFF
j_call: TRBJ2-1
v_call: TRBV19
d_call: TRBD1
clone_size: .

cdr3_nt: TGTGCCACCAGCAGGGCACCAGAGGGGGCCTACGAGCAGTACTTC
cdr3_aa: CATSRAPEGAYEQYF
j_call: TRBJ2-7
v_call: TRBV15
d_call: .
clone_size: .

cdr3_nt: TGTGCCAGCAGCTCCGCCTCTCCTCGGGACTTACACAATCAGCCCCAGCATTTT
cdr3_aa: CASSSASPRDLHNQPQHF
j_call: TRBJ1-5
v_call: TRBV5-8
d_call: .
clone_size: .

cdr3_nt: TGTGCCAGCAGCTTTTTCGGGGAGACCCAGTACTTC
cdr3_aa: CASSFFGETQYF
j_call: TRBJ2-5
v_call: TRBV5-6
d_call: .
clone_size: .

cdr3_nt: TGTGCCAGCAGAAATCAGGGGGGCAGCGAGCAGTACTTC
cdr3_aa: CASRNQGGSEQYF
j_call: TRBJ2-7
v_call: TRBV5-4
d_call: .
clone_size: .

cdr3_nt: TGTGCCAGCAGCTCATCAGGGGTAAAAAGTGAGGATTTT
cdr3_aa: CASSSSGVKSEDF
j_call: TRBJ2-3
v_call: TRBV13
d_call: .
clone_size: .

cdr3_nt: TGTGCCAGCAGTGAATATACCTGGGAGACCCAGTACTTC
cdr3_aa: CASSEYTWETQYF
j_call: TRBJ2-5
v_call: TRBV25-1
d_call: .
clone_size: .

cdr3_nt: TGTGCCAGCAGTTTAGGAGCAGGGGGCTACGAGCAGTACTTC
cdr3_aa: CASSLGAGGYEQYF
j_call: TRBJ2-7
v_call: TRBV27
d_call: TRBD1
clone_size: once

cdr3_nt: TGTGCCAGCAGCCCCATTGTGTGGTCCGTTCGCGAGCAGTACTTC
cdr3_aa: CASSPIVWSVREQYF
j_call: TRBJ2-7
v_call: TRBV6-5
d_call: .
clone_size: .

cdr3_nt: TGTGCCAGCAGCTACAGCTACAATGAGCAGTTCTTC
cdr3_aa: CASSYSYNEQFF
j_call: TRBJ2-1
v_call: TRBV7-9
d_call: .
clone_size: .